The 3 T cell receptor beta chains listed next were all sequenced from one sample in a study of blood T cell repertoires in COVID-19. Repertoires were generated with immunoSEQ multiplex PCR, while TCRdb's copy carries only in-frame clones and drops some. The profile shows some 320,000 clones, under 90% of them singletons. The sample comprised peripheral blood. The receptor source for this set is a woman younger than 45 with COVID-19, enrolled during active disease.

The rearrangement links TRBV5-1 to TRBJ2-5; D ambiguous. Germline lookup yields CDR1 SGHRS and CDR2 YFSETQ. Trimming took 2 bases from V and 5 from J, leaving 10 bases between them. The CDR3 spans 13 residues. The CDR3 DNA reads as TGCGCCAGCAGCTTCGAATTAGCTGAGACCCAGTACTTC. Translating gives CASSFELAETQYF.

The rearrangement joins TRBV10-1 to TRBJ1-5; the D is unclear. V lost 5 bases to trimming and J lost 3 bases, with 17 bases between them. CDR3 length equals 16 residues. The germline V gene has CDR1 WNHNN and CDR2 SYGVQD (reference sequence). Written as DNA, the CDR3 is TGCGCCAGCAGTAAAGTGGGCAACGGTTACAATCAGCCCCAGCATTTT. Translated: CASSKVGNGYNQPQHF.

The V gene is TRBV5-1, the J gene TRBJ2-5; 12 bases map to TRBD2. V was pared by 1 base and J by 0 bases, with 10 bases of the junction left unmatched. The CDR3 has 19 amino acids. Germline loops: CDR1 SGHRS, CDR2 YFSETQ. The CDR3 is CASSLPDTTSGGNQETQYF. In DNA, the CDR3 is TGCGCCAGCAGCTTGCCTGACACGACTAGCGGGGGTAACCAAGAGACCCAGTACTTC.